The count of the clone carrying this TCR beta chain is one. This sample stems from a study of T cell changes during pregnancy in multiple sclerosis. Repertoires were generated with immunoSEQ multiplex PCR, while TCRdb's copy carries only in-frame clones and drops some. The repertoire includes under 50,000 clones, roughly nine tenths of them detected once, and less than 0.9% sits in the top ten. CDR3 length: 16 residues. Germline CDR1 and CDR2: ENHRY and SYGVKD. The V end was cut by 6 bases, the J end by 10 bases, with 25 bases between. The chain is built from TRBV10-3 and TRBJ1-5, with a possible D match to TRBD1 (6 bases). This sample comprised CD4+ T cells from peripheral blood mononuclear cells, obtained in the third trimester of pregnancy. The clonotype was recovered from a female donor with multiple sclerosis, enrolled in a pregnancy study. CDR3 sequence: CAISRGRGDLSDPQHF. CDR3 bases: TGTGCCATCAGCAGGGGACGGGGGGACTTAAGTGACCCCCAGCATTTT.